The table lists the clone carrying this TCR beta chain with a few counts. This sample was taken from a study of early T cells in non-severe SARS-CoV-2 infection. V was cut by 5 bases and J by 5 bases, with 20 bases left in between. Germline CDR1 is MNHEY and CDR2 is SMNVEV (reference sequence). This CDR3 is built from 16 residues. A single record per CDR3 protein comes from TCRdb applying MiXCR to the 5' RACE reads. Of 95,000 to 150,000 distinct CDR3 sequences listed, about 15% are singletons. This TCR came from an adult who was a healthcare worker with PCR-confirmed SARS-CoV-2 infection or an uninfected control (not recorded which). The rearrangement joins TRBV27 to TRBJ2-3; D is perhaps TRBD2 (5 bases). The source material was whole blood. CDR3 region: CASSPNPSPRGDTQYF. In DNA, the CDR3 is TGTGCCAGCAGTCCCAATCCTAGCCCCCGGGGAGATACGCAGTATTTT.